What follows are 4 T cell receptor beta chains derived from one specimen sequenced in a study of shared clonotypes between healthy human individuals. This table comes from immunoSEQ multiplex PCR, and its TCRdb copy is limited to in-frame clones, with some not included. Of 400,000 to 600,000 clones listed, almost 80% are singletons. The sample consisted of PBMCs. These TCRs come from a woman aged 40 to 50 in good health. Some clones in this sample may be carry-over from other donors' samples.

V gene TRBV28 combines with J gene TRBJ2-1, with D possibly matching TRBD2 (5 bases). V was clipped by 2 bases and J by 9 bases, with 17 bases between them. This CDR3 is built from 15 residues. Germline CDR1 MDHEN, CDR2 SYDVKM. CDR3 region: CASSLPTTPWGEQFF. The CDR3 DNA sequence: TGTGCCAGCAGTTTACCGACTACACCGTGGGGTGAGCAGTTCTTC.

The chain joins TRBV19 to TRBJ2-1, with 8 bases matching TRBD1. V gave up 4 bases and J gave up 6 bases; unmatched junction bases: 2. Germline CDR1 is LNHDA and CDR2 is SQIVND (reference sequence). CDR3 length: 13 residues. The CDR3 bases are TGTGCCAGTAGTACGACAGGGGTCAATGAGCAGTTCTTC. This translates into CASSTTGVNEQFF. Full variable domain (remainder filled in from reference TRBV19 and TRBJ2-1): DGGITQSPKYLFRKEGQNVTLSCEQNLNHDAMYWYRQDPGQGLRLIYYSQIVNDFQKGDIAEGYSVSREKKESFPLTVTSAQKNPTAFYLCASSTTGVNEQFFGPGTRLTVL.

The chain is built from TRBV7-6 and TRBJ2-7; D remains ambiguous. Deletions cut 1 base from V and 0 bases from J, with 10 bases between. CDR1 is SGHVS and CDR2 is FNYEAQ in the germline V gene. The CDR3 runs to 15 residues. The CDR3 region has the DNA TGTGCCAGCAGCTTAGGGGCGCTCTACTCCTACGAGCAGTACTTC. The encoded protein is CASSLGALYSYEQYF. Filled out from reference TRBV7-6 and TRBJ2-7, the complete variable domain reads GAGVSQSPRYKVTKRGQDVALRCDPISGHVSLYWYRQALGQGPEFLTYFNYEAQQDKSGLPNDRFSAERPEGSISTLTIQRTEQRDSAMYRCASSLGALYSYEQYFGPGTRLTVT.

This clone was found many times. The chain couples TRBV10-1 to TRBJ1-1; 8 bases line up with TRBD1. The CDR3 spans 13 residues. V lost 6 bases and J lost 3; bases outside the gene matches: 3. CDR1 and CDR2 from the germline V gene are WNHNN and SYGVQD (reference sequence). This chain's CDR3 is CASSKQGDTEAFF. The DNA of the CDR3 is TGCGCCAGCAGCAAACAGGGGGACACTGAAGCTTTCTTT.